This T cell receptor (beta chain) was observed in a study of identical twins. Findings of the study overall: Twin pairs' shared out-of-frame alpha sequences were enriched in low generation probability. Twins showed weaker excess sharing in their beta out-of-frame sequences. There is a chance that invariant MAIT and iNKT cells partially muddied zero-insertion analyses.

The germline V and J ends were trimmed by 4 bases and 8 bases, with 12 bases remaining between them. The CDR3 totals 13 residues. The germline V gene has CDR1 SGHRS and CDR2 YFSETQ. This clonotype was observed at least ten times. As yet, its antigen is unknown. Unique molecular identifiers were in the cDNA, with template-switch universal primer binding. TCRdb fed the 5' RACE reads into MiXCR, producing one record per CDR3 protein. The profile covers hundreds of thousands of distinct CDR3 sequences, with around 5.7% appearing a single time and under 2% taken by the ten largest. This clonotype was sampled from a man aged 18 to 35 in good health. The chain links TRBV5-1 to TRBJ2-2; possibly TRBD1 for D (7 bases). Sequencing was done on a sample of naive T cells sorted from blood. In DNA, the CDR3 is TGCGCCAGCAGCGCGACAGGGACTGGGGAGCTGTTTTTT. Translation gives CASSATGTGELFF.